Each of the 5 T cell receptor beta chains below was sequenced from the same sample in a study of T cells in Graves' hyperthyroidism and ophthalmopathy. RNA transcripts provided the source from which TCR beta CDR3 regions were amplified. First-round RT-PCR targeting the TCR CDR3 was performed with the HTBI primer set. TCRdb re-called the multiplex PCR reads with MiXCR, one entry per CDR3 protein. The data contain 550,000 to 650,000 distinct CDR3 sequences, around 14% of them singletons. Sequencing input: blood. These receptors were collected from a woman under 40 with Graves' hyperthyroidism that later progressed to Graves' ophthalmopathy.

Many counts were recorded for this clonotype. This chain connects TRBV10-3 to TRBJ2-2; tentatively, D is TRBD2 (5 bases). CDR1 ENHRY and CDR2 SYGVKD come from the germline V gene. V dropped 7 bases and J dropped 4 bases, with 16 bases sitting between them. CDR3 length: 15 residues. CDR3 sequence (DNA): TGTGCCATCAAGAGAGAGGGAGAGAGCACCGGGGAGCTGTTTTTT. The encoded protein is CAIKREGESTGELFF.

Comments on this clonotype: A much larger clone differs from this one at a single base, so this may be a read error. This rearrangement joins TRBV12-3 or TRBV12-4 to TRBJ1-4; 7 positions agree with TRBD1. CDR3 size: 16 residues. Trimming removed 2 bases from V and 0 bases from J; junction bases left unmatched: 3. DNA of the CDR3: TGTGCCAGCAGTTTAAACAGGGGTGCAACTAATGAAAAACTGTTTTTT. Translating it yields CASSLNRGATNEKLFF.

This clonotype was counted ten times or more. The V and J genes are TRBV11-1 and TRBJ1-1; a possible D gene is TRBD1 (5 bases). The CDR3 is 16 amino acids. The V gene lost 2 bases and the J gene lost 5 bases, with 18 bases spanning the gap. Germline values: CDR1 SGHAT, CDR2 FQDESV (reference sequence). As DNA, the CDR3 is TGTGCCAGCAGCTTACTACAGGATAAGCCCACGACTGAAGCTTTCTTT. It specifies CASSLLQDKPTTEAFF.

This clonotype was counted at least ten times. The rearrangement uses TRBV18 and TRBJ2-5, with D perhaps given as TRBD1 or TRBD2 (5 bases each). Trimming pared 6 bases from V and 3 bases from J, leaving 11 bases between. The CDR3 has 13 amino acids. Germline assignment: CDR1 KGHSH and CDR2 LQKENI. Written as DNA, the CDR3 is TGTGCCAGCTCCCCCCGGGACGAAGAGACCCAGTACTTC. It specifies CASSPRDEETQYF.

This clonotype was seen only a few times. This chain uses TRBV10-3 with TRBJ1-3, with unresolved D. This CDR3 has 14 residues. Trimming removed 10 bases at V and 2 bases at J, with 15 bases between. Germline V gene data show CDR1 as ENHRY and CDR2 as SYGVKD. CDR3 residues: CASQQGTAGNTIYF. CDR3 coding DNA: TGTGCCAGCCAACAAGGTACTGCTGGAAACACCATATATTTT.